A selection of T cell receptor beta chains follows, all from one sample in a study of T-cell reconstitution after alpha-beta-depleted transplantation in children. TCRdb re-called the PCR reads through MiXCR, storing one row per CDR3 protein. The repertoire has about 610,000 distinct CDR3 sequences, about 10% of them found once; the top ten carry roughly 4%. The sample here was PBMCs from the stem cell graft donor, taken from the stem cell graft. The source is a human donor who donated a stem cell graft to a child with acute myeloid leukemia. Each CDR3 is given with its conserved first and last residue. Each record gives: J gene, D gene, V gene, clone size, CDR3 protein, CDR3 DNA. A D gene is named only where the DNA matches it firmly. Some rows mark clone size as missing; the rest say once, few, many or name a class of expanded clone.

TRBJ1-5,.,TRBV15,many,CATSRDGGNQPQHF,TGTGCCACCAGCAGAGATGGCGGCAATCAGCCCCAGCATTTT
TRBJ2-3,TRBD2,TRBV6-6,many,CASSYQRGDTQYF,TGTGCCAGCAGTTACCAGCGGGGAGATACGCAGTATTTT
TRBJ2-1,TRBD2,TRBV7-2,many,CASSRRTSGVSYNEQFF,TGTGCCAGCAGCCGAAGGACTAGCGGGGTTTCCTACAATGAGCAGTTCTTC
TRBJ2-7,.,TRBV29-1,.,CSAMIGTSYEQYF,TGCAGCGCTATGATCGGGACTTCCTACGAGCAGTACTTC
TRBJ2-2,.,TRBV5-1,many,CASSLTYGDAGELFF,TGCGCCAGCAGCTTGACGTATGGGGACGCCGGGGAGCTGTTTTTT
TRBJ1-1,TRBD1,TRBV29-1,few,CSVDGTDVTEAFF,TGCAGCGTTGACGGGACAGACGTCACTGAAGCTTTCTTT
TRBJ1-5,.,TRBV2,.,CASSGNRGVRKPQHF,TGTGCCAGCAGTGGGAATAGGGGTGTGAGGAAGCCCCAGCATTTT
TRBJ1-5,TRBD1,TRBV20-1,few,CSAPTGQGQPQHF,TGCAGTGCTCCAACTGGACAGGGTCAGCCCCAGCATTTT
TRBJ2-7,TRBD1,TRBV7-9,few,CASSQGAYSSYEQYF,TGTGCCAGCAGCCAGGGGGCTTATAGCTCCTACGAGCAGTACTTC
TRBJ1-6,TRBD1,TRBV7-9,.,CASSRDRENSPLHF,TGTGCCAGCAGCCGGGACAGGGAGAATTCACCCCTCCACTTT
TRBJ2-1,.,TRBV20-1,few,CSARDHLASPYNEQFF,TGCAGTGCTAGAGATCATCTAGCTTCTCCTTACAATGAGCAGTTCTTC
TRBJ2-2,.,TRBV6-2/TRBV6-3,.,CASRSWDTNTGELFF,TGTGCCAGCAGGAGTTGGGACACGAACACCGGGGAGCTGTTTTTT
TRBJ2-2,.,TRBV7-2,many,CASSLALTAGTGELFF,TGTGCCAGCAGCTTAGCTCTGACGGCTGGCACCGGGGAGCTGTTTTTT
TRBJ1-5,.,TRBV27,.,CASSWGPGPSNQPQHF,TGTGCCAGCAGCTGGGGGCCGGGCCCTAGCAATCAGCCCCAGCATTTT
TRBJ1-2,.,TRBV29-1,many,CSVEVDTSYGYTF,TGCAGCGTTGAGGTGGACACATCCTATGGCTACACCTTC
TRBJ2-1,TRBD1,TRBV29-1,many,CSSRTGGYNEQFF,TGCAGCTCTCGGACAGGGGGGTACAATGAGCAGTTCTTC
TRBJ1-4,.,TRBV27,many,CASSLKMGKLFF,TGTGCCAGCAGTTTAAAGATGGGAAAACTGTTTTTT
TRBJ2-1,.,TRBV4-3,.,CASSQDIQGGYNEQFF,TGCGCCAGCAGCCAAGATATCCAGGGGGGGTACAATGAGCAGTTCTTC
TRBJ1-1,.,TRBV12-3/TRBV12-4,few,CASSSLGTRAFF,TGTGCCAGCAGTTCCCTTGGTACGCGGGCTTTCTTT
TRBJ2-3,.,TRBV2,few,CASIPVIADSTDTQYF,TGTGCCAGCATCCCCGTGATAGCCGACAGCACAGATACGCAGTATTTT
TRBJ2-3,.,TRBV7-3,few,CASSSEQAADTQYF,TGTGCCAGCAGCTCCGAGCAGGCCGCAGATACGCAGTATTTT
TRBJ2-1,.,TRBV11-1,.,CASSDRYPQENEQFF,TGTGCCAGCAGTGACCGTTACCCACAAGAGAATGAGCAGTTCTTC
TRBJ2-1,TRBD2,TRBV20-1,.,CSARSRLAGLNEQFF,TGCAGTGCTAGGTCGAGACTAGCGGGACTCAATGAGCAGTTCTTC
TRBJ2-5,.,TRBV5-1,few,CASRTSPQETQYF,TGCGCCAGCAGGACGTCTCCCCAAGAGACCCAGTACTTC
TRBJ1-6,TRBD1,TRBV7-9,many,CASSDRVGSSPLHF,TGTGCCAGCAGCGACAGGGTCGGGTCGTCACCCCTCCACTTT
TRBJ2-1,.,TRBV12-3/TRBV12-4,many,CASRSDLDEQFF,TGTGCCAGCAGGTCGGACTTGGATGAGCAGTTCTTC
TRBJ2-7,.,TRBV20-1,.,CTAYRDRNRSEYF,TGCACCGCATACCGGGACCGCAACAGGTCGGAGTACTTC
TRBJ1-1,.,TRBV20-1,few,CSAPSTGNTEAFF,TGCAGTGCTCCGTCGACAGGAAACACTGAAGCTTTCTTT
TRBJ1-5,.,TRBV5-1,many,CASSLAGQGQPQHF,TGCGCCAGCAGCTTGGCGGGTCAAGGACAGCCCCAGCATTTT
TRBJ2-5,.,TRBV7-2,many,CASSPWDMVGETQYF,TGTGCCAGCAGCCCGTGGGATATGGTGGGGGAGACCCAGTACTTC
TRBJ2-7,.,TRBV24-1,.,CATSDAAGPTYEQYF,TGTGCCACCAGTGATGCCGCGGGACCAACCTACGAGCAGTACTTC
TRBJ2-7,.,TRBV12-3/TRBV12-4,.,CASKVGEVSYEQYF,TGTGCCAGCAAAGTGGGGGAGGTGTCCTACGAGCAGTACTTC
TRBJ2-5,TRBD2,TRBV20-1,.,CSARVVGAPGTSGMETQYF,TGCAGTGCTAGAGTAGTGGGCGCGCCCGGGACTAGCGGGATGGAGACCCAGTACTTC
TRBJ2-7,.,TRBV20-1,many,CSAPGRTTYEQYF,TGCAGTGCCCCTGGAAGGACTACCTACGAGCAGTACTTC
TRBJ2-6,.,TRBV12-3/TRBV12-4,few,CASTFGPSGANVLTF,TGTGCCAGCACCTTTGGTCCCTCGGGGGCCAACGTCCTGACTTTC
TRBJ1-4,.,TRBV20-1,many,CSANRNDREKLFF,TGCAGTGCTAACCGAAATGACCGTGAAAAACTGTTTTTT